Listed below are T cell receptor beta chains from one sample, sequenced in a study of blood T cells in healthy people across ages. TCRdb analysed the 5' RACE reads with MiXCR anew, one entry per CDR3 protein. The sample carries approximately 1.5 million distinct CDR3 sequences, about 31% recorded once. The sequenced sample was blood. The receptors come from a woman younger than 45 in good health. CDR3s include the opening cysteine and the closing phenylalanine or tryptophan. Fields, in order: D gene, clone size, V gene, J gene, CDR3 protein, CDR3 DNA. D genes are given only for firm matches. The size field is filled for only some rows; it gives once, few, many or a size class.

D: NA
size: NA
V: TRBV20-1
J: TRBJ2-3
CDR3: CSASDGTTTDTQYF
DNA: TGCAGTGCTAGTGACGGGACAACTACAGATACGCAGTATTTT

D: NA
size: NA
V: TRBV28
J: TRBJ2-7
CDR3: CASSFDGAGYEQYF
DNA: TGTGCCAGCAGTTTTGACGGGGCGGGCTACGAGCAGTACTTC

D: TRBD1
size: NA
V: TRBV20-1
J: TRBJ2-7
CDR3: CSAERQGSYEQYF
DNA: TGCAGTGCCGAGCGACAGGGGTCCTACGAGCAGTACTTC

D: TRBD2
size: once
V: TRBV20-1
J: TRBJ2-3
CDR3: CSASHQAGAITDTQYF
DNA: TGCAGTGCTAGCCACCAGGCGGGAGCCATCACAGATACGCAGTATTTT

D: TRBD1
size: once
V: TRBV5-1
J: TRBJ2-7
CDR3: CASTEGTGGAYAQYF
DNA: TGCGCCAGCACTGAGGGGACAGGGGGAGCCTACGCGCAGTACTTC

D: NA
size: few
V: TRBV20-1
J: TRBJ2-1
CDR3: CSAISRGDEQFF
DNA: TGCAGTGCTATTTCAAGGGGAGATGAGCAGTTCTTC

D: NA
size: few
V: TRBV15
J: TRBJ1-5
CDR3: CATSLNNNQPQHF
DNA: TGTGCCACCAGCCTCAACAATAATCAGCCCCAGCATTTT

D: NA
size: few
V: TRBV28
J: TRBJ2-7
CDR3: CASSSPGLAPQQYF
DNA: TGTGCCAGCAGCTCCCCGGGGTTGGCACCCCAGCAGTACTTC

D: TRBD2
size: few
V: TRBV27
J: TRBJ2-2
CDR3: CASSYGVAGGPPSTGELFF
DNA: TGTGCCAGCAGTTATGGCGTAGCGGGAGGGCCCCCGAGCACCGGGGAGCTGTTTTTT

D: NA
size: NA
V: TRBV18
J: TRBJ2-5
CDR3: CASSPFQGRGETQYF
DNA: TGTGCCAGCTCACCGTTCCAGGGGCGAGGCGAGACCCAGTACTTC

D: NA
size: few
V: TRBV30
J: TRBJ2-4
CDR3: CAWSVVKNIQYF
DNA: TGTGCCTGGAGTGTTGTCAAAAACATTCAGTACTTC

D: NA
size: NA
V: TRBV6-5
J: TRBJ2-3
CDR3: CASSYSSLPLEKPDTQYF
DNA: TGTGCCAGCAGTTACTCGAGTCTTCCCCTAGAGAAACCAGATACGCAGTATTTT

D: NA
size: NA
V: TRBV20-1
J: TRBJ2-1
CDR3: CSARETGTQLNEQFF
DNA: TGCAGTGCTAGAGAGACCGGGACTCAACTCAATGAGCAGTTCTTC

D: NA
size: many
V: TRBV20-1
J: TRBJ2-7
CDR3: CSARRQGKSYEQYF
DNA: TGCAGTGCTAGACGGCAGGGGAAGTCCTACGAGCAGTACTTC

D: NA
size: NA
V: TRBV24-1
J: TRBJ1-2
CDR3: CATSDRQPREGYTF
DNA: TGTGCCACCAGTGACAGGCAGCCTAGGGAAGGCTACACCTTC

D: TRBD2
size: NA
V: TRBV6-1
J: TRBJ2-1
CDR3: CANHTTSGRSMQFF
DNA: TGTGCCAACCACACGACTAGCGGGAGGAGTATGCAGTTCTTC

D: TRBD1
size: NA
V: TRBV4-1
J: TRBJ1-1
CDR3: CASSLVQTGAPMNTEAFF
DNA: TGCGCCAGCAGCCTCGTACAAACAGGGGCCCCTATGAACACTGAAGCTTTCTTT

D: TRBD2
size: few
V: TRBV6-6
J: TRBJ2-1
CDR3: CASSQLTSPNEQFF
DNA: TGTGCCAGCAGCCAATTGACTAGCCCTAATGAGCAGTTCTTC

D: NA
size: NA
V: TRBV20-1
J: TRBJ2-7
CDR3: CSARSTLPGSSYEQYF
DNA: TGCAGTGCTAGATCAACTCTCCCAGGGAGCTCCTACGAGCAGTACTTC